A single sample is the source of the 13 T cell receptor beta chains below, sequenced in a study of blood T cell repertoires in COVID-19. Sequencing was performed with immunoSEQ multiplex PCR; in TCRdb, only in-frame clones are kept and a portion is missing. This repertoire shows some 370,000 clones, 70% to 90% found once; its top ten account for around 1.3%. The sample taken for sequencing was peripheral blood. These receptors all come from a man between 35 and 55 years old with acute or convalescent COVID-19.

This chain connects TRBV19 to TRBJ1-5, with D uncertain. The CDR3 runs 14 residues. Trimming removed 8 bases from V and 7 bases from J, with 18 bases in between. Germline V gene sequence: CDR1 LNHDA, CDR2 SQIVND (reference sequence). Here the CDR3 DNA reads TGTGCCAGTTCGAGGAGTGGGTTTGGCCAGCCCCAGCATTTT. Translation: CASSRSGFGQPQHF. Combining the CDR3 with reference TRBV19 and TRBJ1-5 gives the whole variable domain DGGITQSPKYLFRKEGQNVTLSCEQNLNHDAMYWYRQDPGQGLRLIYYSQIVNDFQKGDIAEGYSVSREKKESFPLTVTSAQKNPTAFYLCASSRSGFGQPQHFGDGTRLSIL.

The V and J genes are TRBV6-5 and TRBJ1-5; 8 bases match TRBD1. There are 14 residues in the CDR3. The germline CDR1 and CDR2 sequences are MNHEY and SVGAGI. The V segment lost 8 bases and the J segment 0 bases; nucleotides outside the gene matches: 3. The CDR3 spells CASRQGNSNQPQHF. Here the CDR3 DNA reads TGTGCCAGCCGACAGGGGAATAGCAATCAGCCCCAGCATTTT.

The CDR3 loop reads CASSIEGAGLQQFF. The CDR3 DNA follows: TGTGCCAGTAGTATAGAGGGGGCCGGCCTACAGCAGTTCTTC. The chain uses TRBV19 and TRBJ2-1; the D gene is possibly TRBD1 (6 bases). The CDR3 runs 14 residues. Germline lookup yields CDR1 LNHDA and CDR2 SQIVND (reference sequence). V was trimmed by 0 bases and J by 11 bases, leaving 14 bases between them.

The rearrangement uses TRBV7-2 and TRBJ2-2; 9 nucleotides match TRBD2. The J segment lost 5 bases and the V segment lost 7 bases, leaving 11 bases of the junction unmatched. Looked up from germline, CDR1 is SGHTA and CDR2 is FQGNSA. There are 16 residues in the CDR3. The CDR3 sequence is CASNNTSGGFTGELFF. The CDR3 DNA reads TGTGCCAGCAACAATACGAGCGGGGGGTTTACCGGGGAGCTGTTTTTT.

This clone came up a few times. The chain combines TRBV5-1 with TRBJ2-5; possibly TRBD2 for D (6 bases). Trimming took off 5 bases at V and 1 base at J, with 12 bases between the two ends. The germline gives CDR1 SGHRS, CDR2 YFSETQ. This CDR3 has 14 amino acids. This chain's CDR3 is CASSNQGLQETQYF. The CDR3, as DNA: TGCGCCAGCAGTAACCAGGGACTCCAAGAGACCCAGTACTTC. Drawing the rest from reference TRBV5-1 and TRBJ2-5, the complete variable domain is KAGVTQTPRYLIKTRGQQVTLSCSPISGHRSVSWYQQTPGQGLQFLFEYFSETQRNKGNFPGRFSGRQFSNSRSEMNVSTLELGDSALYLCASSNQGLQETQYFGPGTRLLVL.

This clone occurred once. The chain has TRBV4-3 and TRBJ2-1, with 11 bases fitting TRBD2. With 2 bases clipped from V and 9 bases from J, the junction kept 6 bases outside the gene matches. Germline V gene data show CDR1 as LGHNA and CDR2 as YSLEER. This CDR3 spans 15 amino acids. CDR3 in amino acids: CASSQLAGGGFEQFF. The CDR3 nucleotides are TGCGCCAGCAGCCAACTAGCGGGGGGTGGGTTTGAGCAGTTCTTC.

This chain links TRBV25-1 with TRBJ1-4; no definite D call. In germline, CDR1 is MGHDK, CDR2 SYGVNS. This CDR3 has 15 amino acids. Trimming removed 0 bases from V and 8 bases from J, with 13 bases in between. Written as DNA, the CDR3 is TGTGCCAGCAGTGAATATGGAGGAGTTAGGGAAAAACTGTTTTTT. The encoded protein is CASSEYGGVREKLFF.

The rearrangement links TRBV7-3 to TRBJ1-1; tentative D call: TRBD1 (5 bases). V was shortened by 2 bases and J by 7 bases, with 11 bases between the two germline ends. This CDR3 is 13 amino acids long. Germline CDR1 reads SGHTA; CDR2 reads FQGTGA. CDR3 coding DNA: TGTGCCAGCAGCTTAGACTGGCAGGGTGAAGCTTTCTTT. Residues: CASSLDWQGEAFF.

This clone has a single count. V gene TRBV4-3 combines with J gene TRBJ2-7, with TRBD1 matching 10 bases. The CDR3 is made up of 17 amino acids. The V segment lost 0 bases and the J segment 3 bases; nucleotides outside the gene matches: 8. Germline V gene data show CDR1 as LGHNA and CDR2 as YSLEER. The CDR3 region is CASSQDRGQGWIYEQYF. The CDR3 DNA reads TGCGCCAGCAGCCAAGATCGGGGACAGGGGTGGATCTACGAGCAGTACTTC.

V gene TRBV28 combines with J gene TRBJ2-5; D not resolved. Germline V gene data show CDR1 as MDHEN and CDR2 as SYDVKM. The CDR3 is 15 amino acids. Trimming took 1 base from V and 5 from J, leaving 14 bases between them. The CDR3 coding sequence is TGTGCCAGCAGTTTATATGGGCTGTTGGTGGAGACCCAGTACTTC. This sequence encodes CASSLYGLLVETQYF. Combining the CDR3 with reference TRBV28 and TRBJ2-5 gives the whole variable domain DVKVTQSSRYLVKRTGEKVFLECVQDMDHENMFWYRQDPGLGLRLIYFSYDVKMKEKGDIPEGYSVSREKKERFSLILESASTNQTSMYLCASSLYGLLVETQYFGPGTRLLVL.

The genes are TRBV3-1 (or the pseudogene TRBV3-2) and TRBJ1-1; 8 positions match TRBD1. The CDR3 covers 15 residues. Trimming removed 4 bases from V and 2 bases from J; junction bases left unmatched: 6. Germline V CDR1 and CDR2: LGHDT, YNNKEL (reference sequence). The CDR3 spells CASSLGTGTNTEAFF. The CDR3 coding sequence is TGTGCCAGCAGCCTCGGGACAGGAACCAACACTGAAGCTTTCTTT.

The chain is built from TRBV12-3 or TRBV12-4 and TRBJ2-7, with D unresolved. The germline V and J ends were trimmed by 2 bases and 6 bases, with 11 bases remaining between them. This CDR3 is 13 amino acids long. The CDR3 DNA reads TGTGCCAGCAGTTTAAGTCAGGCCTCCGAGCAGTACTTC. Its translation: CASSLSQASEQYF.

CDR3 coding DNA: TGCAGCGTTGAAGACGGCGGTTACTCTGGAAACACCATATATTTT. Its translation is CSVEDGGYSGNTIYF. This chain joins TRBV29-1 and TRBJ1-3; D gene ambiguous. V lost 0 bases to trimming and J lost 0 bases, with 9 bases between them. This CDR3 has 15 amino acids. Germline V gene sequence: CDR1 SQVTM, CDR2 ANQGSEA.